The 15 T cell receptor beta chains presented below share a single source sample, sequenced in a study of early T cells in non-severe SARS-CoV-2 infection. TCRdb recomputed calls from the 5' RACE reads with MiXCR, one row per CDR3 protein. The sample has about 60,000 distinct CDR3 sequences; approximately 12% are singletons. Sequenced input: whole blood. The source is an adult who was a healthcare worker with PCR-confirmed SARS-CoV-2 infection or an uninfected control (not recorded which).

The chain carries TRBV10-2 and TRBJ2-7; TRBD1 might be the D (6 bases). Germline-derived CDR1 and CDR2 are WSHSY and SAAADI. Trimming pared 6 bases from V and 10 bases from J, leaving 22 bases between. There are 14 residues in the CDR3. The DNA for the CDR3 is TGCGCCAGCAGCGTCCAAGCCCGGGACACACCACAGTACTTC. Translated: CASSVQARDTPQYF.

The gene calls are TRBV3-1 and TRBJ2-7; D is undetermined. The CDR3 spans 14 residues. Germline V gene lookup returns CDR1 LGHDT and CDR2 YNNKEL (reference sequence). Trimming stripped 1 base from V and 2 bases from J, with 9 bases between. The CDR3 spells CASSQVGHPYEQYF. As DNA, the CDR3 is TGTGCCAGCAGCCAAGTCGGGCACCCCTACGAGCAGTACTTC.

This clonotype was counted at least ten times. The J gene is TRBJ2-7, the V gene TRBV2, with unresolved D. Germline loops: CDR1 SNHLY, CDR2 FYNNEI. Trimming shortened V by 6 bases and J by 0 bases, and 6 bases separated the two germline ends. This CDR3 is built from 12 residues. The CDR3 DNA reads TGTGCCAGCAGCCCCAGCTCCTACGAGCAGTACTTC. As protein: CASSPSSYEQYF.

This clonotype was observed many times. CDR3 region: CASSEGHLTPLHF. The DNA of the CDR3 is TGTGCCAGCAGTGAGGGACATCTGACACCCCTCCACTTT. This rearrangement joins TRBV6-1 to TRBJ1-6, with a weak D call TRBD1 (6 bases). The CDR3 is 13 residues long. The V gene's germline CDR1 is MNHNS and CDR2 SASEGT. The V and J ends lost 3 bases and 11 bases respectively, with 11 bases between them.

The rearrangement links TRBV12-3 or TRBV12-4 to TRBJ1-2, with D uncertain. CDR3 size: 13 residues. Between the trimmed V and J ends, which lost 5 bases and 4 bases, there was a span of 11 bases. DNA of the CDR3: TGTGCCAGCAGTCCGTCACGGGCCTATGGCTACACCTTC. This translates into CASSPSRAYGYTF.

This clonotype was recorded a few times. The genes are TRBV3-1 and TRBJ2-1; 11 positions agree with TRBD1. Germline V gene sequence: CDR1 LGHDT, CDR2 YNNKEL (reference sequence). Unmatched junction bases numbered 4, after V lost 3 bases and J lost 3 bases. The CDR3 runs to 16 residues. The CDR3 DNA follows: TGTGCCAGCAGCCACATAGGGACAGGGGGCTACAATGAGCAGTTCTTC. The encoded protein is CASSHIGTGGYNEQFF.

This clonotype occurred many times. Here the CDR3 reads CASSWVTGSTEAFF. The CDR3 region has the DNA TGCGCCAGCAGCTGGGTGACAGGGAGCACTGAAGCTTTCTTT. V usage is TRBV5-1 and J usage is TRBJ1-1; TRBD1 aligns across 7 bases. The CDR3 sequence is 14 residues long. V was clipped by 3 bases and J by 4 bases; unmatched bases: 6. Germline loops: CDR1 SGHRS, CDR2 YFSETQ.

This clonotype was seen more than once but under ten times. The rearrangement links TRBV29-1 to TRBJ2-7, with D uncertain. The CDR3 is 10 residues long. Trimming cost V 3 bases and J 7 bases, with 7 bases left between them. In germline, CDR1 is SQVTM, CDR2 ANQGSEA. The CDR3 bases are TGCAGCGTTGAGGCCCAGGAGCAGTACTTC. Protein product: CSVEAQEQYF.

This clonotype was detected many times. This chain connects TRBV7-9 to TRBJ1-1; 9 bases are shared with TRBD1. Trimming at V came to 1 base and at J to 8 bases, leaving 8 bases not matched to a gene. In germline, CDR1 is SEHNR, CDR2 FQNEAQ (reference sequence). The CDR3 runs 15 residues. For the CDR3, the DNA is TGTGCCAGCAGCTTAGGCGCCCCGGGACAGGGAGAAGCTTTCTTT. Protein product: CASSLGAPGQGEAFF.

This clonotype was seen repeatedly, ten times or more. The chain uses TRBV12-3 or TRBV12-4 and TRBJ1-1, with D uncertain. Deletions cut 4 bases from V and 6 bases from J, with 9 bases between. The CDR3 is 12 residues long. The CDR3 loop reads CASSWGRAEAFF. The CDR3 DNA reads TGTGCCAGCAGTTGGGGAAGGGCTGAAGCTTTCTTT.

The chain links TRBV20-1 to TRBJ2-1; D uncertain. This CDR3 has 14 residues. Germline V gene data show CDR1 as DFQATT and CDR2 as SNEGSKA (reference sequence). Trimming removed 6 bases from V and 6 bases from J, with 18 bases in between. The CDR3 region has the DNA TGCAGTGCCGGGCCCGAAGGACGCGGCAATGAGCAGTTCTTC. It translates to CSAGPEGRGNEQFF.

This clonotype has at least ten counts. J is TRBJ2-1 and V is TRBV7-2, with D tentatively TRBD1 (6 bases). CDR3 size: 15 residues. V was shortened by 8 bases and J by 7 bases, with 21 bases between the two germline ends. The germline gives CDR1 SGHTA, CDR2 FQGNSA. This CDR3 reads CASGRYAGVSNEQFF. In nucleotides, the CDR3 is TGTGCCAGCGGGCGTTACGCAGGGGTATCAAATGAGCAGTTCTTC.

This clonotype was observed at least ten times. V and J are TRBV29-1 and TRBJ2-3, with D perhaps matching TRBD2 (6 bases). Germline V gives CDR1 SQVTM, CDR2 ANQGSEA. Between the trimmed V and J ends, which lost 7 bases and 0 bases, there was a span of 11 bases. The CDR3 is made up of 13 amino acids. The CDR3 bases are TGCAGCGGCGGAGGGGTGAGCACAGATACGCAGTATTTT. Translated: CSGGGVSTDTQYF.

This clonotype has only a few counts. The chain is built from TRBV20-1 and TRBJ2-1, with D tentatively TRBD2 (6 bases). Between the trimmed V and J ends, which lost 0 bases and 5 bases, there was a span of 20 bases. There are 17 residues in the CDR3. Germline CDR1 is DFQATT and CDR2 is SNEGSKA (reference sequence). The CDR3 coding sequence is TGCAGTGCTAGAGAGATGGCCGCGGCTAGCGTAAACAATGAGCAGTTCTTC. Translation gives CSAREMAAASVNNEQFF.

This clonotype counts as medium-sized. The rearrangement joins TRBV7-3 to TRBJ2-1, with a possible D match to TRBD1 (6 bases). Germline CDR1 is SGHTA and CDR2 is FQGTGA. V was clipped by 5 bases and J by 0 bases, with 11 bases between them. CDR3 length equals 15 residues. The CDR3 spells CASSLGTNSYNEQFF. CDR3 DNA: TGTGCCAGCAGCCTCGGGACAAACTCCTACAATGAGCAGTTCTTC.